This T cell receptor beta chain comes out of a study of T cell changes during pregnancy in multiple sclerosis. Trimming took 7 bases from V and 8 from J; bases not matched to a gene: 7. The germline V gene has CDR1 MNHNS and CDR2 SASEGT. The CDR3 covers 13 residues. The protocol was immunoSEQ multiplex PCR, while the TCRdb copy is restricted to in-frame clones and leaves out a portion. The sample has tens of thousands of clones; 85% to 90% are singletons. V usage is TRBV6-1 and J usage is TRBJ1-2; 10 bases are a match to TRBD1. The sequenced sample was CD4+ T cells from peripheral blood mononuclear cells, obtained in the first trimester of pregnancy. The clonotype was recovered from a female donor with multiple sclerosis, enrolled in a pregnancy study. CDR3 in DNA: TGTGCCAGCAAGACAGGGGGCGCAGGCGGCTACACCTTC. It encodes CASKTGGAGGYTF.